This T cell receptor beta chain originates from a study of blood T cell repertoires in COVID-19. Looking at the study overall: The United States, Italy and Spain were the sources of the acute and convalescent COVID-19 samples. PBMCs, B-cell-depleted T cells, or T cells provided the cDNA or gDNA that made up the material.

One Seattle source followed patients from active infection through their disease course. In the original processing: Cell counts per sample came from amplifying reference gene primers. The table came from immunoSEQ multiplex PCR; TCRdb's copy has only in-frame clones and leaves some out. V and J calls and clone size are as listed in that table; D and trimming were resolved from the DNA. The top ten clones hold about 17% of a sample with tens of thousands of clones, roughly 86% of them seen once. CDR3 length: 13 amino acids. After removal of 5 bases from V and 12 bases from J, the junction contained 9 bases not matched to a gene. Germline lookup yields CDR1 LNHNV and CDR2 YYDKDF (reference sequence).

The sequenced material came from peripheral blood. V usage is TRBV15 and J usage is TRBJ1-4, with TRBD1 matching over 7 bases. The receptor was derived from a middle-aged man with COVID-19, enrolled during active disease. The CDR3 here is CATSRLQGGELFF. As DNA, the CDR3 is TGTGCCACCAGCCGACTGCAGGGGGGAGAACTGTTTTTT.